The clone carrying this TCR beta chain was detected only a few times. The antigen remains unidentified. PCR amplification relied on 60 Vbeta primers (plus 13 Jbeta primers). Assay used: immunoSEQ multiplex PCR; TCRdb lists only in-frame clones, some missing. The sample contains 210,000 or so clones, roughly 80% of which appear only once. Germline V gene lookup returns CDR1 SGHDT and CDR2 YYEEEE. V lost 0 bases and J 3 bases, leaving 12 bases between the germline ends. The CDR3 sequence is 15 residues long. This sample is drawn from a study of cytomegalovirus exposure and HLA in healthy donors. Study-level results: Previously analyzed data showed that most TCR beta V segments were productive at a frequency of about 87% or about 30%. Some highly shared sequence variants likely arose as a pipeline artifact. HLA alleles showed associations with 16,951 TCR beta sequences in a later analysis, at a 0.05 false discovery rate. The dataset shows that most TCR sequences were rare, while some public TCRs occurred in many donors.

The sequenced material came from PBMCs. J is TRBJ1-1 and V is TRBV5-6; no clear D gene. The clonotype was recovered from a woman in her twenties or thirties in good health and CMV-seropositive. The CDR3 region has the DNA TGTGCCAGCAGCTTGGCCACCCGAGGTCACACTGAAGCTTTCTTT. It yields the protein CASSLATRGHTEAFF.